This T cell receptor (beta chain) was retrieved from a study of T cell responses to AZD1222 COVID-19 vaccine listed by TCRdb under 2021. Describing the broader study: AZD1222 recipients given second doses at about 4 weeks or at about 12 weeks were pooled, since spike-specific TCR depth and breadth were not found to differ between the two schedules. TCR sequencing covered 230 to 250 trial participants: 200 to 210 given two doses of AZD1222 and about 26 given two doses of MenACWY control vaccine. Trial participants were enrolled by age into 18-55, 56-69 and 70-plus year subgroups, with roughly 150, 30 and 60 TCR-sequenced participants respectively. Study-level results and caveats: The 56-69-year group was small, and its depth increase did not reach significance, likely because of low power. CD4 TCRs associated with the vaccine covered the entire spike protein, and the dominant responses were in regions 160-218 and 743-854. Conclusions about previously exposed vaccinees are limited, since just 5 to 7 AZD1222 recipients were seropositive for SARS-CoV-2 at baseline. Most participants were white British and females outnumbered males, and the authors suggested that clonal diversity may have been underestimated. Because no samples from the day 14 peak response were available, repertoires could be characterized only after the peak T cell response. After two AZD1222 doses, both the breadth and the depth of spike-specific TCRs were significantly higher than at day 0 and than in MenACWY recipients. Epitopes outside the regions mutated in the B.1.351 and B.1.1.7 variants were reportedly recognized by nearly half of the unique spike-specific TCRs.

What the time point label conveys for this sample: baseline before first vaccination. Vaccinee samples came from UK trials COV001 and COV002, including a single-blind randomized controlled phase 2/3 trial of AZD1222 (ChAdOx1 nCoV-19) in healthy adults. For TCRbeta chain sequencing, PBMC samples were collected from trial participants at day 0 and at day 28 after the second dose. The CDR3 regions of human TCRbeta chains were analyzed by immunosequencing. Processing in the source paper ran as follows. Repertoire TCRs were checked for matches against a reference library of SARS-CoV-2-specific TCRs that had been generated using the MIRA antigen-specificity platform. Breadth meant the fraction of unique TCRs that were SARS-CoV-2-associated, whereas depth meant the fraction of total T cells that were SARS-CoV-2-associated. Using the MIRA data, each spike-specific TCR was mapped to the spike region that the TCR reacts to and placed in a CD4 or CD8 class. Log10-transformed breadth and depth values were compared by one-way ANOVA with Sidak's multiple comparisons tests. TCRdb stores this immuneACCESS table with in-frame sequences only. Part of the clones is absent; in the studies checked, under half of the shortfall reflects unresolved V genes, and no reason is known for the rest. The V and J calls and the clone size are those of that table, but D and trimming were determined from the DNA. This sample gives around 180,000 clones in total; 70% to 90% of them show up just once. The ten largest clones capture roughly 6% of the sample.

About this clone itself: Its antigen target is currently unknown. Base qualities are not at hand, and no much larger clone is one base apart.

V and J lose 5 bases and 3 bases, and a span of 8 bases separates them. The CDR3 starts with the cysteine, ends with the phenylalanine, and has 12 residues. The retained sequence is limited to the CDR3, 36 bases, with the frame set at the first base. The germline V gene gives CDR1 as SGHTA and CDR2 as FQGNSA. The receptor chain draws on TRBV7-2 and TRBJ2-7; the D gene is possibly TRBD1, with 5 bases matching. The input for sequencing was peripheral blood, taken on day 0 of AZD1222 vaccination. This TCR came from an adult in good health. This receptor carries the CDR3 CASSNTGYEQYF. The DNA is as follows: TGTGCCAGCAGCAACACAGGCTACGAGCAGTACTTC.